This TCR beta chain originates from a study of blood T cells in healthy people across ages. In regard to this clonotype: The antigen remains undetermined.

Study results and caveats: Unsorted PBMC material precluded a definitive naive versus antigen-experienced comparison.

Primed by a sample-barcoded 5' primer and a J-beta primer mix, a second PCR proceeded for about 7 to 11 cycles. TCRdb reanalysed the 5' RACE reads using MiXCR and keeps one entry per CDR3 protein. The data hold about 760,000 distinct CDR3 sequences, with around a quarter observed a single time. Trimming removed 5 bases from V and 2 bases from J; junction bases left unmatched: 4. CDR1 and CDR2 (germline): DFQATT, SNEGSKA (reference sequence). The CDR3 runs 14 residues. Separately, the same data were catalogued under a study of T cells of mothers and their children.

The chain joins TRBV20-1 to TRBJ2-5; 11 positions agree with TRBD1. Sequenced: blood. This receptor was identified in a boy between 5 and 17 years old in good health. CDR3 loop: CSAPGTGGQETQYF. The CDR3 DNA is TGCAGTGCTCCAGGGACAGGGGGACAAGAGACCCAGTACTTC.